The 23 T cell receptor beta chains below come from one sample, sequenced in a study of regulatory T cells in long-lasting Graves disease. Assembly of TCR beta libraries relied on iRepertoire HTBI primers together with Arm-PCR of CDR3 regions. TCRdb passed the multiplex PCR reads through MiXCR, listing each CDR3 protein once. Of approximately 460,000 distinct CDR3 sequences listed, 15% to 20% were seen once; the top ten hold about 10%. Stated time point: newly diagnosed GD, antithyroid drugs for less than 3 months. From PBMCs, RNA was extracted and then used to make the TCR library. The same specimen was also included in a second study, on T cells in Graves' hyperthyroidism and ophthalmopathy.

Sequenced material: peripheral blood mononuclear cells (PBMCs), taken at new diagnosis, from a patient treated with antithyroid drugs. These receptor sequences come from a woman aged 25 to 39 with Graves disease.

Ten or more counts support this clonotype. The chain uses TRBV12-3 or TRBV12-4 and TRBJ2-7, with TRBD2 matching 12 bases. The CDR3 sequence is 15 residues long. J lost 6 bases, V lost 3 bases, and 6 bases had no gene match. The CDR3 protein is CASSLVASGRGEQYF. CDR3 bases: TGTGCCAGCAGTTTGGTGGCTAGCGGGAGGGGCGAGCAGTACTTC.

The sample holds a few counts of this clonotype. The chain employs TRBV28 and TRBJ1-4; D ambiguous. The CDR3 has 13 amino acids. CDR1 and CDR2 from the germline V gene are MDHEN and SYDVKM. The V and J ends lost 10 bases and 0 bases respectively, with 9 bases between them. The CDR3 region is CATRSSTNEKLFF. CDR3 sequence (DNA): TGTGCCACCAGGAGTTCAACTAATGAAAAACTGTTTTTT. Supplemented by reference TRBV28 and TRBJ1-4, the full variable domain reads DVKVTQSSRYLVKRTGEKVFLECVQDMDHENMFWYRQDPGLGLRLIYFSYDVKMKEKGDIPEGYSVSREKKERFSLILESASTNQTSMYLCATRSSTNEKLFFGSGTQLSVL.

The sample holds many counts of this clonotype. This sequence joins TRBV28 and TRBJ1-1; D remains ambiguous. The germline V gene encodes CDR1 MDHEN and CDR2 SYDVKM. The CDR3 totals 13 residues. The V end lost 8 bases, the J end lost 3 bases, and 13 bases lay between the germline ends. CDR3: CASHGSWYTEAFF. The CDR3 coding sequence is TGTGCCAGCCACGGTTCTTGGTACACTGAAGCTTTCTTT.

Remarks on this clonotype: A clone one base away is much larger, so this may be a read error. V usage is TRBV7-2 and J usage is TRBJ2-7, with TRBD1 matching 8 bases. Germline V lookup: CDR1 SGHTA, CDR2 FQGNSA. This CDR3 is built from 15 residues. The chain's CDR3 is CASSFTSRGLIERYF. The DNA of the CDR3 is TGTGCCAGCAGTTTCACGAGCAGGGGGCTAATCGAGCGGTACTTC. The full variable domain, with the rest looked up from reference TRBV7-2 and TRBJ2-7, is GAGVSQSPSNKVTEKGKDVELRCDPISGHTALYWYRQSLGQGLEFLIYFQGNSAPDKSGLPSDRFSAERTGGSVSTLTIQRTQQEDSAVYLCASSFTSRGLIERYFGPGTRLTVT.

This clonotype appeared many times. The rearrangement links TRBV13 to TRBJ2-1; 13 bases are shared with TRBD2. Looked up from germline, CDR1 is PRHDT and CDR2 is FYEKMQ (reference sequence). There are 16 residues in the CDR3. Trimming removed 2 bases from V and 6 bases from J; junction bases left unmatched: 4. The DNA for the CDR3 is TGTGCCAGCAGCTTAAGTGGACTAGCGGGAGTCAATGAGCAGTTCTTC. It encodes CASSLSGLAGVNEQFF.

The sample holds many counts of this clonotype. J is TRBJ2-1 and V is TRBV18; D perhaps matches TRBD1 (5 bases). With the DNA end fitting TRBJ2-5 better, the J assignment may be wrong. CDR3 size: 16 residues. Germline values: CDR1 KGHSH, CDR2 LQKENI. CDR3 sequence (DNA): TGTGCCAGCTCACCACCGGGGTTCCAGGGCCAAGAGACCCAGTACTTC. This gives the protein CASSPPGFQGQETQYF.

This clonotype was found a few times. The chain has TRBV29-1 and TRBJ2-7; TRBD1 matches 12 bases. The CDR3 has 12 residues. The germline V gene encodes CDR1 SQVTM and CDR2 ANQGSEA. The J segment lost 8 bases and the V segment lost 1 base, leaving 0 bases of the junction unmatched. The DNA for the CDR3 is TGCAGCGTTGAAGGGGACAGGGGGCAGCAGTACTTC. It encodes CSVEGDRGQQYF.

Of note for this clonotype: It may be a read error: a sequence one base away is much more abundant. This chain joins TRBV7-6 and TRBJ2-5; the D is unclear. The CDR3 sequence is 14 residues long. Per germline, CDR1 SGHVS and CDR2 FNYEAQ. V lost 1 base, J lost 5 bases, and 11 bases lay in between. The chain's CDR3 is CASSLVSAWETQYF. CDR3 DNA: TGTGCCAGCAGCTTAGTCTCCGCCTGGGAGACCCAGTACTTC.

Many counts were recorded for this clonotype. V and J are TRBV24-1 and TRBJ1-1; unclear D gene. Germline assignment: CDR1 KGHDR and CDR2 SFDVKD. The CDR3 runs 13 residues. Trimming cost V 4 bases and J 7 bases, with 12 bases left between them. CDR3 protein: CATSDPTFGEAFF. CDR3 sequence (DNA): TGTGCCACCAGTGACCCCACGTTTGGTGAAGCTTTCTTT.

This chain joins TRBV2 and TRBJ2-7; tentatively, D is TRBD2 (5 bases). The CDR3 has 11 residues. V was pared by 11 bases and J by 4 bases, with 12 bases between. Germline V gene data show CDR1 as SNHLY and CDR2 as FYNNEI. CDR3 nucleotides: TGTGCCTCAAACCGGGGTTACGAGCAGTACTTC. This encodes CASNRGYEQYF.

This clonotype came up many times. The chain has TRBV28 and TRBJ1-5, with D unresolved. CDR1 is MDHEN, CDR2 SYDVKM, per germline. The CDR3 has 14 amino acids. V was pared by 8 bases and J by 3 bases, with 14 bases between. The CDR3 loop reads CASRVRTLNQPQHF. The CDR3 nucleotides are TGTGCCAGCCGGGTGAGAACCCTCAATCAGCCCCAGCATTTT.

Comments on this clonotype: A read error likely explains this, since a far larger clone differs by one base. The chain combines TRBV7-9 with TRBJ2-3; 8 nucleotides align to TRBD2. Germline V gene sequence: CDR1 SEHNR, CDR2 FQNEAQ (reference sequence). V was pared by 1 base and J by 0 bases, with 6 bases of the junction left unmatched. This CDR3 has 17 residues. The CDR3 DNA sequence: TGTGCCAGCAGCTTAGGGGTAGCGGGATGGAGCACAGATACGCAGTATTTT. Protein product: CASSLGVAGWSTDTQYF.

The rearrangement joins TRBV5-6 to TRBJ2-6, with 7 bases fitting TRBD1. Germline assignment: CDR1 SGHDT and CDR2 YYEEEE. J gave up 0 bases and V 1 base, and 10 bases lay outside the gene matches. The CDR3 sequence is 19 residues long. CDR3 in DNA: TGTGCCAGCAGCTTGCTTATAGGACAGGTGATCTCTGGGGCCAACGTCCTGACTTTC. As protein: CASSLLIGQVISGANVLTF.

Regarding this clonotype: Germline is not matched at one junction end, which may reflect a read error. The chain couples TRBV4-2 to TRBJ1-2; TRBD1 agrees at 7 bases. The CDR3 runs 15 residues. Germline V CDR1 and CDR2: LGHNA, YNFKEQ. CDR3 loop: CVSSQGQGVNYGYTF. Here the CDR3 DNA reads TGTGTCAGCAGCCAGGGCCAGGGGGTGAACTATGGCTACACCTTC.

This clonotype was counted many times. The V and J genes are TRBV6-2 or TRBV6-3 and TRBJ2-1; tentative D call: TRBD1 (5 bases). Germline loops: CDR1 MNHEY, CDR2 SVGEGT. The CDR3 runs to 15 residues. Trimming stripped 4 bases from V and 3 bases from J, with 13 bases between. CDR3 residues: CASSSPGMHYNEQFF. The CDR3 DNA reads TGTGCCAGCAGTTCCCCAGGGATGCACTACAATGAGCAGTTCTTC.

As for this clonotype: This may stem from a read error, because a much larger clone lies one nucleotide away. This rearrangement joins TRBV12-3 or TRBV12-4 to TRBJ1-4; no firm D call. The CDR3 length is 16 residues. The chain's CDR3 is CTSSLFRGRVREKLFF. CDR3 DNA: TGTACCAGCAGTTTATTCCGCGGGCGGGTTCGTGAAAAACTGTTTTTT.

This clonotype was seen many times. V gene TRBV30 combines with J gene TRBJ2-1; tentative D call: TRBD2 (5 bases). Trimming cost V 3 bases and J 7 bases, with 19 bases left between them. The length of the CDR3 is 15 residues. Per the germline V gene, CDR1 is GTSNPN and CDR2 is SVGIG (reference sequence). CDR3 loop: CAWRSQWESRNEQFF. CDR3 nucleotide sequence: TGTGCCTGGAGATCTCAGTGGGAGAGTCGTAATGAGCAGTTCTTC.

This clonotype was detected many times. The chain joins TRBV27 to TRBJ1-2; 9 bases align to TRBD1. The V and J ends lost 3 bases and 4 bases, in that order; junction bases with no gene match: 3. Germline CDR1 reads MNHEY; CDR2 reads SMNVEV (reference sequence). This CDR3 has 14 residues. The CDR3 here is CASSFVGQGYGYTF. The CDR3, as DNA: TGTGCCAGCAGTTTTGTGGGACAGGGCTATGGCTACACCTTC.

The rearrangement uses TRBV4-3 and TRBJ2-2, with a possible D match to TRBD2 (6 bases). Germline loops: CDR1 LGHNA, CDR2 YSLEER. The CDR3 is made up of 16 amino acids. Trimming removed 6 bases at V and 5 bases at J, with 19 bases between. CDR3 protein: CASRRTVAVKTGELFF. The DNA of the CDR3 is TGCGCCAGCAGAAGGACGGTAGCGGTTAAGACCGGGGAGCTGTTTTTT.

The V call is TRBV4-1, the J call TRBJ1-2; possibly TRBD1 for D (5 bases). The germline V gene has CDR1 MGHRA and CDR2 YSYEKL. The CDR3 sequence is 16 residues long. Trimming cost V 1 base and J 7 bases, with 19 bases left between them. For the CDR3, the DNA is TGCGCCAGCAGCCAAGGCTCAGGGCTAACTTTGGGTGGCTACACCTTC. Translated: CASSQGSGLTLGGYTF.

This clonotype was recorded at least ten times. This chain connects TRBV7-2 to TRBJ2-3; D is possibly TRBD2 (6 bases). In germline, CDR1 is SGHTA, CDR2 FQGNSA. The CDR3 is 16 amino acids. V was trimmed by 5 bases and J by 0 bases, leaving 15 bases between them. CDR3 in DNA: TGTGCCAGCAGCCCCGGACGGGGGAGAAGCACAGATACGCAGTATTTT. Protein product: CASSPGRGRSTDTQYF.

This chain uses TRBV9 with TRBJ2-7; D is possibly TRBD2 (5 bases). Germline-derived CDR1 and CDR2 are SGDLS and YYNGEE. V gave up 0 bases and J gave up 3 bases, with 13 bases separating them. The CDR3 extends over 15 amino acids. For the CDR3, the DNA is TGTGCCAGCAGCGTAGCTGAGGGATCGAACTACGAGCAGTACTTC. It translates to CASSVAEGSNYEQYF.

The chain employs TRBV2 and TRBJ2-7; D perhaps matches TRBD2 (5 bases). Trimming left V 6 bases short and J 2 bases short, with 14 bases between. The CDR3 sequence is 14 residues long. Germline V gene data show CDR1 as SNHLY and CDR2 as FYNNEI. Here the CDR3 reads CASSVGGATYEQYF. Here the CDR3 DNA reads TGTGCCAGCAGCGTAGGAGGTGCCACCTACGAGCAGTACTTC.